The 24 T cell receptor beta chains given below trace back to one sample, sequenced in a study of vaccination and CD4 T cells after COVID-19. Sample treatment: approximately 10-day PBMC culture with coronavirus spike peptide pools or control peptides (ViraFEST assay). The Oncomine TCR Beta short-read assay generated sequence data from the DNA of cultured CD4+ T cells. TCRdb reprocessed the PCR reads with MiXCR, giving one entry per CDR3 protein. Here the sample spans about 9,000 distinct CDR3 sequences, around 50% being singletons. Which antigens these TCRs recognize remains unknown. The source material was CD4+ T cells from blood, cultured in vitro. The receptors stem from a human donor who had recovered from COVID-19.

The V gene is TRBV6-1, the J gene TRBJ1-5; 7 nucleotides line up with TRBD1. The CDR3 extends over 13 amino acids. J gave up 4 bases and V 8 bases, and 5 bases lay outside the gene matches. Germline V CDR1 and CDR2: MNHNS, SASEGT. The CDR3 DNA sequence: TGTGCCAGCGGAGGGACAGATAATCAGCCCCAGCATTTT. Translation: CASGGTDNQPQHF.

This clonotype was observed a few times. J is TRBJ2-2 and V is TRBV15; a weak D match, TRBD1 (6 bases). CDR1 and CDR2 (germline): LNHNV, YYDKDF (reference sequence). This CDR3 region has 16 residues. Trimming pared 2 bases from V and 2 bases from J, leaving 12 bases between. CDR3 DNA sequence: TGTGCCACCAGCAGACAGACAGGCTTCAACACCGGGGAGCTGTTTTTT. Its translation: CATSRQTGFNTGELFF.

The chain employs TRBV19 and TRBJ2-7, with D possibly being TRBD2 (6 bases). V lost 6 bases and J 5 bases, leaving 17 bases between the germline ends. The germline V gene encodes CDR1 LNHDA and CDR2 SQIVND (reference sequence). The CDR3 loop spans 14 amino acids. The chain's CDR3 is CASSPPLTSHEQYF. Here the CDR3 DNA reads TGTGCCAGTAGCCCCCCCTTGACTAGTCACGAGCAGTACTTC.

This chain joins TRBV28 and TRBJ2-2, with 8 bases fitting TRBD2. Germline CDR1 and CDR2: MDHEN and SYDVKM. Trimming cost V 7 bases and J 1 base; bases outside gene matches: 8. This CDR3 is 16 amino acids long. In DNA, the CDR3 is TGTGCCAGCACGATCCTAGCGGGCCTGAACACCGGGGAGCTGTTTTTT. Translating gives CASTILAGLNTGELFF.

The rearrangement uses TRBV5-1 and TRBJ2-6, with D hard to call. With 0 bases removed from V and 0 bases from J, the gap between germline ends came to 7 bases. The CDR3 length is 16 residues. CDR1 is SGHRS and CDR2 is YFSETQ in the germline V gene. The CDR3 bases are TGCGCCAGCAGCTTGGTGGCAAGCTCTGGGGCCAACGTCCTGACTTTC. Protein product: CASSLVASSGANVLTF.

The chain carries TRBV19 and TRBJ2-3, with 8 bases fitting TRBD1. The CDR3 is 14 amino acids. CDR1 LNHDA and CDR2 SQIVND come from the germline V gene (reference sequence). Losses at the gene ends were 5 bases for V and 6 bases for J; bases not matched to a gene: 7. As DNA, the CDR3 is TGTGCCAGTAGTGGTCAGGGGGCTGTGGATACGCAGTATTTT. Translated, it gives CASSGQGAVDTQYF. The complete variable domain, with remaining parts taken from reference TRBV19 and TRBJ2-3, reads DGGITQSPKYLFRKEGQNVTLSCEQNLNHDAMYWYRQDPGQGLRLIYYSQIVNDFQKGDIAEGYSVSREKKESFPLTVTSAQKNPTAFYLCASSGQGAVDTQYFGPGTRLTVL.

This clonotype was detected only a few times. The rearrangement uses TRBV20-1 and TRBJ1-2; D might be TRBD1 (5 bases). Trimming cost V 5 bases and J 3 bases, with 13 bases left between them. CDR3 length equals 13 residues. CDR1 and CDR2 from the germline V gene are DFQATT and SNEGSKA (reference sequence). The chain's CDR3 is CSAPGQTDYGYTF. The DNA of the CDR3 is TGCAGTGCTCCCGGGCAGACAGACTATGGCTACACCTTC.

The J gene is TRBJ1-5, the V gene TRBV5-1; D gene uncertain. Germline values: CDR1 SGHRS, CDR2 YFSETQ. This CDR3 comprises 14 residues. V lost 4 bases to trimming and J lost 7 bases, with 15 bases between them. The CDR3 DNA follows: TGCGCCAGCAGCCCCGGGTCCGAACGACAGCCCCAGCATTTT. This translates into CASSPGSERQPQHF.

V usage is TRBV20-1 and J usage is TRBJ2-7; D may be TRBD1 (6 bases). The germline gives CDR1 DFQATT, CDR2 SNEGSKA (reference sequence). The CDR3 is 14 residues long. Trimming took 5 bases from V and 1 from J, leaving 15 bases between them. Here the CDR3 reads CSAFGGQYSYEQYF. The CDR3 DNA follows: TGCAGTGCTTTTGGAGGACAGTATTCCTACGAGCAGTACTTC.

This clonotype is termed medium-sized. The CDR3 nucleotides read TGTGCCACTCAGTCCAGGGGGACGGGTTATAGCAATCAGCCCCAGCATTTT. Its translation is CATQSRGTGYSNQPQHF. The rearrangement uses TRBV19 and TRBJ1-5; TRBD1 matches 7 bases. The CDR3 runs to 17 residues. In germline, CDR1 is LNHDA, CDR2 SQIVND (reference sequence). Trimming at V came to 10 bases and at J to 0 bases, leaving 15 bases not matched to a gene. The variable domain in full, with the rest retrieved from reference TRBV19 and TRBJ1-5, is DGGITQSPKYLFRKEGQNVTLSCEQNLNHDAMYWYRQDPGQGLRLIYYSQIVNDFQKGDIAEGYSVSREKKESFPLTVTSAQKNPTAFYLCATQSRGTGYSNQPQHFGDGTRLSIL.

There are a few counts of this clonotype. V and J are TRBV19 and TRBJ2-7; tentative D call: TRBD1 (6 bases). CDR1 is LNHDA and CDR2 is SQIVND in the germline V gene (reference sequence). V was shortened by 6 bases and J by 3 bases, with 18 bases between the two germline ends. There are 15 residues in the CDR3. The DNA of the CDR3 is TGTGCCAGTAGATGGACAGCCCAAGGGAACTACGAGCAGTACTTC. It specifies CASRWTAQGNYEQYF.

This clonotype has a handful of counts. The chain is built from TRBV20-1 and TRBJ2-1, with D perhaps TRBD1 or TRBD2 (6 bases each). The germline V gene has CDR1 DFQATT and CDR2 SNEGSKA (reference sequence). V was cut by 6 bases and J by 9 bases, with 21 bases left in between. This CDR3 comprises 14 residues. This CDR3 reads CSAAPGRTASEQFF. The CDR3 DNA follows: TGCAGTGCGGCACCTGGGAGGACAGCCAGTGAGCAGTTCTTC.

This clonotype was seen only a few times. The rearrangement joins TRBV6-1 to TRBJ2-7; 7 bases are a match to TRBD1. Germline trimming cut 6 bases from V and 4 bases from J; bases unmatched to any gene: 6. CDR1 and CDR2 from the germline V gene are MNHNS and SASEGT. The CDR3 sequence is 13 residues long. CDR3 region: CASRRQGGYEQYF. In DNA form, the CDR3 reads TGTGCCAGCAGGCGACAGGGTGGGTACGAGCAGTACTTC.

This chain uses TRBV7-2 with TRBJ2-7, with TRBD2 identical over 7 bases. The V gene's germline CDR1 is SGHTA and CDR2 FQGNSA. This CDR3 region has 18 residues. Unmatched junction bases numbered 14, after V lost 0 bases and J lost 3 bases. CDR3 protein: CASSLAGYRGGSSYEQYF. The CDR3 DNA is TGTGCCAGCAGCTTAGCCGGCTATCGGGGCGGGAGTAGCTACGAGCAGTACTTC.

V usage is TRBV20-1 and J usage is TRBJ2-2; 7 nucleotides match TRBD1. The germline CDR1 and CDR2 sequences are DFQATT and SNEGSKA (reference sequence). The CDR3 extends over 13 amino acids. The V gene end was trimmed by 6 bases and the J gene end by 6 bases; junction bases not matched to a gene: 7. The CDR3 here is CSARDREAGELFF. The CDR3 DNA reads TGCAGTGCACGGGACAGAGAGGCCGGGGAGCTGTTTTTT.

The chain is built from TRBV9 and TRBJ1-2, with TRBD1 as a possible D gene (5 bases). Germline assignment: CDR1 SGDLS and CDR2 YYNGEE. V lost 0 bases and J lost 4, with 10 bases in between. The CDR3 covers 14 residues. The CDR3 DNA reads as TGTGCCAGCAGCGTAGGGGACGGATTCTATGGCTACACCTTC. Amino acid sequence: CASSVGDGFYGYTF.

This clonotype was detected a few times. The chain has TRBV19 and TRBJ2-1, with 7 bases identical to TRBD2. The germline CDR1 and CDR2 sequences are LNHDA and SQIVND (reference sequence). The V and J ends lost 6 bases and 2 bases, in that order; junction bases with no gene match: 10. This CDR3 is built from 16 residues. In DNA form, the CDR3 reads TGTGCCAGTAGCTCCTCGGGAGGCGATACCTACAATGAGCAGTTCTTC. Translating it yields CASSSSGGDTYNEQFF.

The chain carries TRBV19 and TRBJ2-2; TRBD1 agrees at 10 bases. J gave up 4 bases and V 4 bases, and 6 bases lay outside the gene matches. The CDR3 has 16 residues. CDR1 and CDR2 (germline): LNHDA, SQIVND (reference sequence). The CDR3 loop is CASSKPGQGPTGELFF. CDR3 in DNA: TGTGCCAGTAGTAAACCGGGACAGGGGCCCACCGGGGAGCTGTTTTTT. Combining the CDR3 with reference TRBV19 and TRBJ2-2 gives the whole variable domain DGGITQSPKYLFRKEGQNVTLSCEQNLNHDAMYWYRQDPGQGLRLIYYSQIVNDFQKGDIAEGYSVSREKKESFPLTVTSAQKNPTAFYLCASSKPGQGPTGELFFGEGSRLTVL.

This chain joins TRBV2 and TRBJ1-2; 8 bases agree with TRBD1. The junction had 9 bases not matched to a gene; V was cut back by 5 bases and J by 4 bases. This CDR3 region has 15 residues. Germline CDR1 SNHLY, CDR2 FYNNEI. The CDR3 protein is CASSFDRGDLYGYTF. As DNA, the CDR3 is TGTGCCAGCAGTTTTGACAGGGGCGACCTCTATGGCTACACCTTC.

This clonotype was recorded a few times. This chain connects TRBV10-3 to TRBJ1-6, with 10 bases that match TRBD1. V trimming: 6 bases; J trimming: 9 bases; junction bases outside the gene matches: 2. Germline CDR1 reads ENHRY; CDR2 reads SYGVKD. The CDR3 length is 13 residues. The CDR3, as DNA: TGTGCCATCAGAGGACAGGGGGGTTCACCCCTCCACTTT. Translated, it gives CAIRGQGGSPLHF.

The chain joins TRBV7-8 to TRBJ1-4; D not certain. CDR1 and CDR2 (germline): SGHVS, FQNEAQ. This CDR3 comprises 12 residues. V was clipped by 8 bases and J by 8 bases, with 12 bases between them. Here the CDR3 DNA reads TGTGCCAGCGCCCTGGGGTGGGAAAAACTGTTTTTT. Residues: CASALGWEKLFF. Filled out from reference TRBV7-8 and TRBJ1-4, the complete variable domain reads GAGVSQSPRYKVAKRGQDVALRCDPISGHVSLFWYQQALGQGPEFLTYFQNEAQLDKSGLPSDRFFAERPEGSVSTLKIQRTQQEDSAVYLCASALGWEKLFFGSGTQLSVL.

J is TRBJ2-7 and V is TRBV20-1, with D perhaps matching TRBD2 (7 bases). CDR3 length equals 15 residues. In germline, CDR1 is DFQATT, CDR2 SNEGSKA (reference sequence). The V end was cut by 6 bases, the J end by 5 bases, with 23 bases between. CDR3 region: CSAPRWEGGLNEQYF. As DNA, the CDR3 is TGCAGTGCCCCCCGCTGGGAGGGGGGCCTGAACGAGCAGTACTTC.

This clonotype was counted once. This chain uses TRBV21-1 with TRBJ1-5. TRBV21-1 is a known pseudogene. The CDR3 runs to 16 residues. In DNA form, the CDR3 reads TGTGCCAGCAGCAATAAAACACTGAATAGCAATCAGCCCCAGCATTTT. Translation: CASSNKTLNSNQPQHF.

The chain recombines TRBV12-3 or TRBV12-4 with TRBJ2-3, with D tentatively TRBD2 (5 bases). CDR3 length: 15 amino acids. V dropped 6 bases and J dropped 3 bases, with 16 bases sitting between them. In DNA form, the CDR3 reads TGTGCCAGCAGAGCCGCGGAGGCTGAGACAGATACGCAGTATTTT. Translating gives CASRAAEAETDTQYF.